This T cell receptor beta chain was retrieved from a study of blood T cell repertoires in COVID-19. Whole-study context: T cells, B-cell-depleted T cells, or PBMCs provided the cDNA or gDNA that served as material.

The table came from immunoSEQ multiplex PCR; TCRdb's copy has only in-frame clones and leaves some out. The profile shows hundreds of thousands of clones, around 87% of them singletons. Trimming took 7 bases from V and 5 from J; bases not matched to a gene: 9. The CDR3 totals 14 residues. Germline V gene lookup returns CDR1 MNHEY and CDR2 SMNVEV (reference sequence). Patients from Seattle were sampled longitudinally, starting during active infection. The sequenced sample was peripheral blood. This chain connects TRBV27 to TRBJ1-1, with 8 bases fitting TRBD1. The clonotype originates from a woman in her sixties with COVID-19, enrolled during active disease. CDR3 in DNA: TGTGCCAGCATGCATCAGGGGGCCCGGACTGAAGCTTTCTTT. Residues: CASMHQGARTEAFF.